The clone carrying this TCR beta chain has more than one count but fewer than ten. As yet, its antigen is unknown. What the library attached to individual cDNA molecules were unique molecular identifiers. In the original analysis: Samples ranged from about 23,224 to 690,600 TCRs, with a median of around 100,000. TCRdb reprocessed the RACE reads with MiXCR, giving one entry per CDR3 protein. Here the V and J calls rest on TCRdb's processing, not on the authors' analysis. The sample has about 96,000 distinct CDR3 sequences, about 9% seen once; the top ten hold more than 2%. The ends were cut back, 0 bases at V and 6 bases at J, with 8 bases in the middle. This CDR3 is 14 amino acids long. Germline loops: CDR1 SEHNR, CDR2 FQNEAQ (reference sequence). This entry is derived from a study of human T cells and chemical hapten exposure. Time point described: patch test 2, 6 weeks after DPC sensitization. As for treatment: therapeutic diphenylcyclopropenone sensitization with weekly scalp DPC.

Findings and caveats of the study: Expanded TCRs produced significantly more large CDR3 similarity clusters than controls did.

Specimen: whole blood, collected in connection with sensitization to the hapten diphenylcyclopropenone (DPC). J is TRBJ2-2 and V is TRBV7-9; the D is unclear. This receptor was obtained from a woman aged 40 to 50 with alopecia areata. Some clones in this sample may be carry-over from other donors' samples. In nucleotides, the CDR3 is TGTGCCAGCAGCTTAGCATTAACGCCCGGGGAGCTGTTTTTT. Its translation: CASSLALTPGELFF.